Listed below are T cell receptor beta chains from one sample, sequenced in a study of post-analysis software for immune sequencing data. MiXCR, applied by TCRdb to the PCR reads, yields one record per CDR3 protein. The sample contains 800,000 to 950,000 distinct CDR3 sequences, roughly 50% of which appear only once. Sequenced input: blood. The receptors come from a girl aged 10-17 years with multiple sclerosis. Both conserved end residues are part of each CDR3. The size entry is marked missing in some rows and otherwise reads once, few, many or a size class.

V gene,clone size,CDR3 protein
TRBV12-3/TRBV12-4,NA,CASSWSRGNEKLFF
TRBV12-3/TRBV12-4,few,CASSSGRMGYF
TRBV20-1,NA,CSARPVDTDTQYF
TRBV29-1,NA,CSVLTPGETQYF
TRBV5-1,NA,CASSSSGQTYEQYF
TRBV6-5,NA,CASSYRPPEQFF
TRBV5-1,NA,CASSDLGVTGELFF
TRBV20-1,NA,CSAREEGSSWGRADTQYF
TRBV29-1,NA,CSVGAGGSSYNEQFF
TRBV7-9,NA,CASSLERKQRTDTQYF
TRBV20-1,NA,CSASPQGAKGEKLFF
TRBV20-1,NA,CSARDMEGGSDYGYTF
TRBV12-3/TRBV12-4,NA,CASSSRLDGDTQYF
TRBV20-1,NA,CSARDLVELAGVETQYF
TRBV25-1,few,CASSEWDREDQYGYTF
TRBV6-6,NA,CASSWGAGRSNQPQHF
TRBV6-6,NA,CASTLTGPPRGYTF
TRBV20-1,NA,CSARGGLEETQYF
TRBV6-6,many,CASSHRDRAYEQYF
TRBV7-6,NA,CASSQGTAIDTQYF